This TCR beta chain was profiled in a study of blood T cell repertoires in COVID-19. V was cut by 10 bases and J by 6 bases, with 12 bases left in between. The CDR3 consists of 11 residues. From germline, CDR1 is MNHEY and CDR2 SVGAGI. Assay: immunoSEQ multiplex PCR; the TCRdb copy retains only in-frame clones and omits some. The sample yields around 220,000 clones, roughly 84% seen once. Source material: PBMCs or T cells enriched from blood (not recorded which). The chain is built from TRBV6-5 and TRBJ1-1, with no clear D. The sequence came from a woman in her 40s who had recovered from COVID-19. CDR3 loop: CATIEEPEAFF. The CDR3, as DNA: TGTGCCACAATAGAGGAGCCTGAAGCTTTCTTT.